This T cell receptor (beta chain) was recorded in a study of cytomegalovirus exposure and HLA in healthy donors. Study results and caveats: Earlier analysis looked at TCR beta V segments, and most were productive about 90% or about 30% of the time. A later analysis revealed that TCR association rates differed between HLA loci, peaking at DRB1 and bottoming out at HLA-C. Researchers reported in a later analysis that a missense DCLRE1C variant was tied to TCR beta V- and J-gene trimming.

Researchers ran the PCR with 60 Vbeta and 13 Jbeta primers. Only in-frame clones appear in the TCRdb table, and some are missing; sequencing was by immunoSEQ multiplex PCR. The sample lists 150,000 to 200,000 clones, roughly four fifths occurring once. On this clone itself: As yet, its antigen is unknown.

The CDR3 length is 15 residues. The germline V gene encodes CDR1 SEHNR and CDR2 FQNEAQ (reference sequence). The V and J ends lost 3 bases and 4 bases respectively, with 15 bases between them. Sequencing used PBMCs. The chain uses TRBV7-9 and TRBJ1-1, with a tentative D call TRBD1 (5 bases). The origin of this receptor is a woman aged 18-29 years in good health and CMV-seronegative. The CDR3 loop reads CASSFQGGGTTEAFF. In nucleotides, the CDR3 is TGTGCCAGCAGCTTCCAAGGTGGGGGGACCACTGAAGCTTTCTTT.